A selection of T cell receptor beta chains follows, all from one sample in a study of blood T cell repertoires in COVID-19. Using immunoSEQ multiplex PCR, the repertoire was profiled, and TCRdb retains in-frame clones only, with some absent. The table has about 340,000 clones, 88% seen once. The sample taken for sequencing was peripheral blood. Receptor source: a woman in her 70s with COVID-19, enrolled during active disease. The CDR3 runs from the conserved cysteine through the conserved F or W. The D gene is left open where the match is weak. Clone size is shown for a subset of rows, as once, few, many or a class of expanded clone.

abundance | j_gene | d_gene | v_gene | CDR3nt | CDR3aa
NA | TRBJ1-1 | NA | TRBV12-3/TRBV12-4 | TGTGCCAGCAGTTCCGTAGACACTGAAGCTTTCTTT | CASSSVDTEAFF
NA | TRBJ1-2 | NA | TRBV2 | TGTGCCAGCAGTGGAGGGCTAAACTATGGCTACACCTTC | CASSGGLNYGYTF
once | TRBJ1-2 | NA | TRBV14 | TGTGCCAGCAGCCGAACGGACAACCGAGGCTACACCTTC | CASSRTDNRGYTF
NA | TRBJ1-1 | NA | TRBV19 | TGTGCCAGTAGTACCCTCACAGGGTACGAAGCTTTCTTT | CASSTLTGYEAFF
NA | TRBJ2-7 | TRBD2 | TRBV2 | TGTGCCAGCAGTGTGGGGCGGGGGGGATCCGAGCAGTACTTC | CASSVGRGGSEQYF
NA | TRBJ1-1 | TRBD1 | TRBV2 | TGTGCCAGCATAGGGGGCATTAAGATGAGAACTGAAGCTTTCTTT | CASIGGIKMRTEAFF
NA | TRBJ1-2 | NA | TRBV29-1 | TGCAGCGTTGAAGATTGGTCGGCTAACTATGGCTACACCTTC | CSVEDWSANYGYTF
NA | TRBJ2-7 | TRBD1 | TRBV18 | TGTGCCAGCTCACGGGATCGAACAGGGGAGCTGGAGCAGTACTTC | CASSRDRTGELEQYF
NA | TRBJ1-6 | NA | TRBV5-1 | TGCGCCAGCGGATCAGGGGTAAATTCACCCCTCCACTTT | CASGSGVNSPLHF
NA | TRBJ2-7 | TRBD2 | TRBV4-3 | TGCGCCAGCAGCCAAGTTTACGGGACTAGCGGGGGTTTCACCTACGAGCAGTACTTC | CASSQVYGTSGGFTYEQYF
NA | TRBJ2-7 | TRBD2 | TRBV18 | TGTGCCAGCTCACCACCTAGCGGGGGGGCCGACGAGCAGTACTTC | CASSPPSGGADEQYF
NA | TRBJ2-1 | TRBD2 | TRBV30 | TGTGCCTGGAGGTTCGTCGGGCGGGGGGGCCGCAATGAGCAGTTCTTC | CAWRFVGRGGRNEQFF
NA | TRBJ2-7 | TRBD2 | TRBV5-6 | TGTGCCAGCAGCTTGTCGGGGGGGTCCTACGAGCAGTACTTC | CASSLSGGSYEQYF
once | TRBJ2-7 | NA | TRBV4-3 | TGCGCCAGCAGCCAAGATCGGGGAATTTACGAGCAGTACTTC | CASSQDRGIYEQYF
NA | TRBJ1-2 | TRBD1 | TRBV19 | TGTGCCAGTAGTACCCAGGGACAGAATTTCTTTGGCTACACCTTC | CASSTQGQNFFGYTF
NA | TRBJ2-3 | NA | TRBV10-3 | TGTGCCATCAGTCCTGACTTAACAGATACGCAGTATTTT | CAISPDLTDTQYF
NA | TRBJ1-1 | NA | TRBV18 | TGTGCCAGCTCACCACTTCAGGGTAGTAACACTGAAGCTTTCTTT | CASSPLQGSNTEAFF
NA | TRBJ1-1 | NA | TRBV3-1/TRBV3-2 | TGTGCCAGCAGCCAAGTGTCAGATGAAGCTTTCTTT | CASSQVSDEAFF
few | TRBJ1-1 | NA | TRBV10-1 | TGCGCCAACCGCGTGACAGCGAACACTGAAGCTTTCTTT | CANRVTANTEAFF
NA | TRBJ2-2 | TRBD1 | TRBV6-5 | TGTGCCAGCGGGACAGGGAACACCGGGGAGCTGTTTTTT | CASGTGNTGELFF
NA | TRBJ1-5 | NA | TRBV6-5 | TGTGCCAGCGGAATTATGGCGGCCACGAATCAGCCCCAGCATTTT | CASGIMAATNQPQHF
NA | TRBJ2-6 | TRBD1 | TRBV3-1/TRBV3-2 | TGTGCCAGCGGCAGGGGGCCAGGGGCCAACGTCCTGACTTTC | CASGRGPGANVLTF
NA | TRBJ2-5 | NA | TRBV12-5 | TGTGCTAGTGGTTTGCCCTCCCAGTACTTC | CASGLPSQYF
NA | TRBJ2-1 | TRBD1 | TRBV5-6 | TGTGCCAGCAGCGGTGCCGGGACAGGGGTCAATGAGCAGTTCTTC | CASSGAGTGVNEQFF
NA | TRBJ1-2 | NA | TRBV5-8 | TGTGCCAGCAGCTTCAGAAGGAGTGGCTACACCTTC | CASSFRRSGYTF
NA | TRBJ1-6 | NA | TRBV27 | TGTGCCAGCAGTTTCCGCCCCTCGGATTCACCCCTCCACTTT | CASSFRPSDSPLHF
NA | TRBJ2-1 | NA | TRBV6-1 | TGTGCCAGCAGTGAGCGGACATTCTCCTACAATGAGCAGTTCTTC | CASSERTFSYNEQFF
NA | TRBJ2-3 | TRBD1 | TRBV6-1 | TGTGCCAGCAGTGCCTCCGGGACAGGGGGAGGAGGCACAGATACGCAGTATTTT | CASSASGTGGGGTDTQYF
NA | TRBJ1-2 | TRBD1 | TRBV5-4 | TGTGCCAGCAGCCCGGGACAGGGCGGTTATGGCTACACCTTC | CASSPGQGGYGYTF
NA | TRBJ1-1 | TRBD1 | TRBV28 | TGTGCCAGCAGACCATCCGACAGGGGGAACACTGAAGCTTTCTTT | CASRPSDRGNTEAFF
NA | TRBJ2-1 | TRBD2 | TRBV3-1/TRBV3-2 | TGTGCCAGCAGCCTGCGGGACTACGGCGGTTTGTTCTTC | CASSLRDYGGLFF
NA | TRBJ2-7 | TRBD1 | TRBV24-1 | TGTGCCACCAGTGATGGGGACAGGAGGGAGCAGTACTTC | CATSDGDRREQYF
NA | TRBJ1-2 | NA | TRBV7-8 | TGTGCCAGCAGTGGGGCATCGGATGGCTACACCTTC | CASSGASDGYTF
NA | TRBJ2-7 | NA | TRBV5-1 | TGCGCCAGCAGCTTGCACCGACAGGCCTCCTACGAGCAGTACTTC | CASSLHRQASYEQYF
NA | TRBJ1-1 | NA | TRBV14 | TGTGCCAGCAGCCAAGCCCGGTCGGGGAACACTGAAGCTTTCTTT | CASSQARSGNTEAFF
NA | TRBJ2-3 | NA | TRBV7-2 | TGTGCCAGCAGCTTAGACGGCGCGGGGACCACAGATACGCAGTATTTT | CASSLDGAGTTDTQYF
once | TRBJ2-7 | NA | TRBV11-2 | TGTGCCAGCAGCTTAGTTCAGGGATGGTACGAGCAGTACTTC | CASSLVQGWYEQYF
once | TRBJ2-1 | TRBD2 | TRBV10-3 | TGTGCCATCAGTCCGAACTTGGGGGCTAGCGGGGGCGTCTTCAATGAGCAGTTCTTC | CAISPNLGASGGVFNEQFF
NA | TRBJ2-1 | TRBD2 | TRBV12-5 | TGTGCTAGTGGTTGGAAACCGGGACTAGCGGGGGCCGAGCAGTTCTTC | CASGWKPGLAGAEQFF
NA | TRBJ2-1 | TRBD2 | TRBV7-6 | TGTGCCAGCAGCTTGGGGACTACCACGTACAATGAGCAGTTCTTC | CASSLGTTTYNEQFF
NA | TRBJ2-7 | TRBD2 | TRBV4-1 | TGCGCCAGCAGCCAAAGAAGCGGGGTCCCCTACGAGCAGTACTTC | CASSQRSGVPYEQYF
NA | TRBJ1-2 | NA | TRBV29-1 | TGCAGCGTTGCTATTGGCAGGGGATATGGCTACACCTTC | CSVAIGRGYGYTF
NA | TRBJ1-3 | NA | TRBV7-2 | TGTGCCAGCAGCTTCAATCCGGGACAAGGAAACACCATATATTTT | CASSFNPGQGNTIYF
NA | TRBJ2-3 | NA | TRBV6-5 | TGTGCCAGCAGCCCCGGGACTAGCACAGATACGCAGTATTTT | CASSPGTSTDTQYF
NA | TRBJ2-1 | TRBD1 | TRBV7-2 | TGTGCCAGCAGCCAGTCAGGGGGAGCCGTGGAGCAGTTCTTC | CASSQSGGAVEQFF
NA | TRBJ1-2 | NA | TRBV3-1/TRBV3-2 | TGTGCCAGCAGCCGAACAAGTTACGACTATGGCTACACCTTC | CASSRTSYDYGYTF
NA | TRBJ2-7 | TRBD1 | TRBV6-2/TRBV6-3 | TGTGCCAGCAGCTCAAGGACAGGGCAGGCGTCCTACGAGCAGTACTTC | CASSSRTGQASYEQYF
NA | TRBJ1-1 | TRBD1 | TRBV19 | TGTGCCAGTATTGACCTTGCCGGGACAGGGGCCACTGAAGCTTTCTTT | CASIDLAGTGATEAFF
few | TRBJ1-1 | NA | TRBV7-9 | TGTGCCAGCAGCTTAGGGAGCACTGAAGCTTTCTTT | CASSLGSTEAFF
NA | TRBJ2-3 | TRBD2 | TRBV7-9 | TGTGCCAGCAGCCCCGGGGCTAGCGGGGCAGATACGCAGTATTTT | CASSPGASGADTQYF
NA | TRBJ1-2 | NA | TRBV21-1 | TGTGCCAGCAGCCCCCGCCGGGACAGGGCCGACTATGGCTACACCTTC | CASSPRRDRADYGYTF
NA | TRBJ1-1 | NA | TRBV7-3 | TGTGCCAGCAGCTTACAGAAGAACACTGAAGCTTTCTTT | CASSLQKNTEAFF
NA | TRBJ1-1 | TRBD1 | TRBV19 | TGTGCCAGTAACCCCGGGACAGGGACGACTGAAGCTTTCTTT | CASNPGTGTTEAFF
NA | TRBJ2-5 | NA | TRBV28 | TGTGCCAGCAGTTTAGCCGGACAACAAGAGACCCAGTACTTC | CASSLAGQQETQYF